This paragraph reports one T cell receptor beta chain. Its target is unknown. Germline CDR1 and CDR2: SGHTA and FQGNSA. Unmatched junction bases numbered 3, after V lost 2 bases and J lost 6 bases. This CDR3 region has 14 residues. The PCR was carried out with 60 Vbeta primers and 13 Jbeta primers. The method was immunoSEQ multiplex PCR; TCRdb's version includes in-frame clones alone and lacks a portion of them. The sample contains some 150,000 clones, 82% of which appear only once. The record originates from a study of cytomegalovirus exposure and HLA in healthy donors. Findings of the study overall: Analysis was performed later, and it showed HLA-associated TCR beta chains to be more clonally expanded than equally common others.

Material for sequencing was PBMCs. The receptor was derived from a man under 40 in good health and CMV-seropositive. The chain has TRBV7-2 and TRBJ1-5; 8 bases match TRBD1. CDR3 nucleotides: TGTGCCAGCAGCTTACAGGGGGCCGGTCAGCCCCAGCATTTT. It yields the protein CASSLQGAGQPQHF.